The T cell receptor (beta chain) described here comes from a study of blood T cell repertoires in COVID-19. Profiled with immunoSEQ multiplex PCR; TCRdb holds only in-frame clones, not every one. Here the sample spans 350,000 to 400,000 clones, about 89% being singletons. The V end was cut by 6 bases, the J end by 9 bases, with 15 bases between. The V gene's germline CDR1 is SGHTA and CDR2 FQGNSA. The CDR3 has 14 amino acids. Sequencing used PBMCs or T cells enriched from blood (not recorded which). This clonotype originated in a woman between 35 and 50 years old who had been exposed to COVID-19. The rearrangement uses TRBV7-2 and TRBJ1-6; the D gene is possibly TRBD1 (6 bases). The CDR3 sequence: CASRPPGHGSPLHF. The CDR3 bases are TGTGCCAGCAGGCCGCCGGGACATGGTTCACCCCTCCACTTT.